Listed here are 25 T cell receptor beta chains from one sample, sequenced in a study of blood T cells in healthy people across ages. A second roughly 6 to 11 cycle PCR used barcoded and J-beta primers. Via MiXCR, TCRdb re-called the 5' RACE reads, giving one row per CDR3 protein. The sample includes roughly 1.9 million distinct CDR3 sequences, 35% to 50% of them seen just once. Sequenced material: blood. These receptors were obtained from a human donor in good health.

CDR3 in amino acids: CASSQDLSTGNTIYF. In nucleotides, the CDR3 is TGCGCCAGCAGCCAAGATCTCAGTACAGGAAACACCATATATTTT. The V gene is TRBV4-3, the J gene TRBJ1-3; D is unclear. The ends were cut back, 0 bases at V and 4 bases at J, with 10 bases in the middle. Germline assignment: CDR1 LGHNA and CDR2 YSLEER. The CDR3 sequence is 15 residues long.

This clonotype was found a few times. CDR3 coding DNA: TGTGCCAGCAGTTACGACCGGGACAGGGTTAATCACTACACCTTC. Protein product: CASSYDRDRVNHYTF. The chain employs TRBV28 and TRBJ1-2; 9 positions match TRBD1. CDR3 size: 15 residues. J lost 10 bases, V lost 4 bases, and 13 bases had no gene match. CDR1 is MDHEN and CDR2 is SYDVKM in the germline V gene.

This clonotype was detected a few times. The V gene is TRBV11-3, the J gene TRBJ1-4, with 7 positions matching TRBD1. V shed 2 bases and J 5 bases; nucleotides not matched to a gene: 5. The CDR3 is made up of 15 amino acids. Germline loops: CDR1 SGHNT, CDR2 YENEEA. In DNA, the CDR3 is TGTGCCAGCAGCTTACGACTACAGGGGAATGAAAAACTGTTTTTT. This translates into CASSLRLQGNEKLFF.

The rearrangement uses TRBV4-3 and TRBJ2-7, with D maybe TRBD1 (6 bases). In germline, CDR1 is LGHNA, CDR2 YSLEER. CDR3 size: 14 residues. V dropped 3 bases and J dropped 3 bases, with 12 bases sitting between them. The CDR3 sequence: CASSHQTGNYEQYF. The CDR3 coding sequence is TGCGCCAGCAGCCACCAGACAGGAAACTACGAGCAGTACTTC.

This rearrangement joins TRBV15 to TRBJ2-2, with a possible D match to TRBD1 (6 bases). The CDR3 extends over 14 amino acids. Germline loops: CDR1 LNHNV, CDR2 YYDKDF (reference sequence). V was pared by 6 bases and J by 4 bases, with 12 bases between. The CDR3, as DNA: TGTGCCACCAGGACAGGAGATAGCACCGGGGAGCTGTTTTTT. Its protein is CATRTGDSTGELFF.

This sequence joins TRBV3-1 and TRBJ1-2; D unclear. V was pared by 2 bases and J by 3 bases, with 13 bases between. Germline assignment: CDR1 LGHDT and CDR2 YNNKEL (reference sequence). The CDR3 sequence is 15 residues long. CDR3 bases: TGTGCCAGCAGCCAACCGGGTCGAAGGCACTATGGCTACACCTTC. Its translation is CASSQPGRRHYGYTF.

This chain joins TRBV7-2 and TRBJ1-2; 7 bases fit TRBD1. The junction had 9 bases not matched to a gene; V was cut back by 5 bases and J by 9 bases. The CDR3 has 13 residues. CDR1 and CDR2 from the germline V gene are SGHTA and FQGNSA. Here the CDR3 DNA reads TGTGCCAGCAGCACCCAGGGGGGCAGAAGCTACACCTTC. It translates to CASSTQGGRSYTF.

With respect to this clonotype: One junction end disagrees with the germline gene, perhaps due to a read error. CDR3: CASATGNAQATDTQCF. The CDR3 DNA follows: TGCGCCAGCGCCACAGGGAATGCACAAGCTACAGATACGCAGTGTTTT. The chain carries TRBV5-1 and TRBJ2-3, with D perhaps TRBD1 (6 bases). From germline, CDR1 is SGHRS and CDR2 YFSETQ. The CDR3 is made up of 16 amino acids.

This chain joins TRBV7-2 and TRBJ1-4; D is perhaps TRBD1 (5 bases). The CDR3 is 17 residues long. The germline CDR1 and CDR2 sequences are SGHTA and FQGNSA. Trimming stripped 3 bases from V and 8 bases from J, with 22 bases between. The CDR3, as DNA: TGTGCCAGCAGCTTCAGACCGGGGCCCAGTCTGGGAGAAAAACTGTTTTTT. Amino acids: CASSFRPGPSLGEKLFF.

This clonotype was seen a few times. This chain uses TRBV5-1 with TRBJ2-7; tentative D call: TRBD2 (5 bases). The germline V gene has CDR1 SGHRS and CDR2 YFSETQ. The CDR3 sequence is 14 residues long. V was shortened by 4 bases and J by 6 bases, with 17 bases between the two germline ends. CDR3 coding DNA: TGCGCCAGCAGCCCGGGCGGCCAAGGAGGCGAGCAGTACTTC. Protein: CASSPGGQGGEQYF.

The J gene is TRBJ2-7, the V gene TRBV6-5, with a tentative D call TRBD1 (6 bases). The CDR3 spans 15 residues. Germline CDR1 MNHEY, CDR2 SVGAGI. The CDR3 DNA is TGTGCTAAAACCCATGGGGGCCCCCAGGGCTACGAGCAGTACTTC. Its translation: CAKTHGGPQGYEQYF.

The chain links TRBV27 to TRBJ1-1; 9 nucleotides line up with TRBD1. This CDR3 spans 15 amino acids. CDR1 MNHEY and CDR2 SMNVEV come from the germline V gene (reference sequence). V shed 2 bases and J 3 bases; nucleotides not matched to a gene: 4. CDR3: CASSLTTGGDTEAFF. CDR3 nucleotide sequence: TGTGCCAGCAGTTTAACGACAGGGGGGGACACTGAAGCTTTCTTT.

The V call is TRBV12-3 or TRBV12-4, the J call TRBJ2-1; TRBD2 agrees at 9 bases. Trimming took 3 bases from V and 5 from J; bases not matched to a gene: 5. CDR3 size: 15 residues. The CDR3 region has the DNA TGTGCCAGCAGTTTCCGTAGCGGGGGAAACAATGAGCAGTTCTTC. This sequence encodes CASSFRSGGNNEQFF.

J is TRBJ2-3 and V is TRBV7-2; D is possibly TRBD2 (5 bases). Germline V gives CDR1 SGHTA, CDR2 FQGNSA. Trimming removed 1 base from V and 5 bases from J, with 16 bases in between. The CDR3 loop spans 16 amino acids. DNA of the CDR3: TGTGCCAGCAGCTTAGTGTTTGGGATAGCGAGAGATACGCAGTATTTT. Translation: CASSLVFGIARDTQYF. Full variable domain (rest looked up from reference TRBV7-2 and TRBJ2-3): GAGVSQSPSNKVTEKGKDVELRCDPISGHTALYWYRQSLGQGLEFLIYFQGNSAPDKSGLPSDRFSAERTGGSVSTLTIQRTQQEDSAVYLCASSLVFGIARDTQYFGPGTRLTVL.

The rearrangement joins TRBV6-2 or TRBV6-3 to TRBJ1-2; weak D call: TRBD1 (6 bases). V was pared by 2 bases and J by 6 bases, with 13 bases between. Per germline, CDR1 MNHEY and CDR2 SVGEGT. This CDR3 is built from 14 residues. CDR3 residues: CASSYVRGEDGYTF. The CDR3 DNA reads TGTGCCAGCAGTTACGTGAGGGGGGAAGATGGCTACACCTTC.

The chain recombines TRBV15 with TRBJ2-7; D unresolved. Germline V lookup: CDR1 LNHNV, CDR2 YYDKDF (reference sequence). CDR3 length: 13 amino acids. The V gene lost 0 bases and the J gene lost 6 bases, with 9 bases spanning the gap. The CDR3 sequence is CATSREGTGEQYF. The CDR3 DNA follows: TGTGCCACCAGCAGAGAGGGTACGGGCGAGCAGTACTTC.

The chain carries TRBV7-2 and TRBJ1-5; D remains unclear. The CDR3 has 15 amino acids. The V gene's germline CDR1 is SGHTA and CDR2 FQGNSA. Trimming shortened V by 1 base and J by 1 base, and 8 bases separated the two germline ends. The CDR3 is CASSLGIQSNQPQHF. The CDR3 nucleotides are TGTGCCAGCAGCTTAGGAATACAGAGCAATCAGCCCCAGCATTTT.

V and J are TRBV14 and TRBJ2-5; possible D gene TRBD1, 5 bases. CDR1 is SGHDN, CDR2 FVKESK, per germline. The V gene lost 4 bases and the J gene lost 2 bases, with 11 bases spanning the gap. CDR3 length: 14 residues. CDR3 region: CASSRQGFQETQYF. The CDR3 DNA follows: TGTGCCAGCAGCCGGCAGGGATTTCAAGAGACCCAGTACTTC.

This clonotype was seen only a few times. The rearrangement uses TRBV4-1 and TRBJ1-2, with D unclear. Trimming removed 0 bases at V and 4 bases at J, with 12 bases between. CDR3 size: 15 residues. Germline V CDR1 and CDR2: MGHRA, YSYEKL. CDR3 residues: CASSQDGQRTYGYTF. Written as DNA, the CDR3 is TGCGCCAGCAGCCAAGACGGGCAAAGAACCTATGGCTACACCTTC.

CDR3 residues: CTSSLFGGWGYTF. In nucleotides, the CDR3 is TGTACCAGCAGCTTATTCGGGGGCTGGGGCTACACCTTC. This rearrangement joins TRBV7-2 to TRBJ1-2; perhaps TRBD1 as D (6 bases). Germline values: CDR1 SGHTA, CDR2 FQGNSA. Trimming took 2 bases from V and 8 from J, leaving 12 bases between them. The CDR3 loop spans 13 amino acids.

With respect to this clonotype: The junction does not match germline at one end; this may be a read error. The CDR3 protein is CASSEYEAGANILTF. The CDR3 DNA follows: TGTGCCAGCAGTGAATACGAGGCTGGGGCCAACATCCTGACTTTC. The rearrangement joins TRBV25-1 to TRBJ2-6; TRBD1 is a possible D gene (5 bases). The length of the CDR3 is 15 residues. Germline V gene data show CDR1 as MGHDK and CDR2 as SYGVNS.

The chain uses TRBV7-3 and TRBJ2-1; TRBD1 might be the D (6 bases). The V end was cut by 3 bases, the J end by 6 bases, with 18 bases between. This CDR3 region has 16 residues. Per germline, CDR1 SGHTA and CDR2 FQGTGA. CDR3 nucleotides: TGTGCCAGCAGCTTGGCCCCCGGACAGTCCGGCAATGAGCAGTTCTTC. Encoded protein: CASSLAPGQSGNEQFF.

This chain connects TRBV12-3 or TRBV12-4 to TRBJ1-1, with a tentative D call TRBD1 (5 bases). V lost 5 bases, J lost 4 bases, and 17 bases lay in between. The CDR3 has 15 amino acids. The CDR3 loop reads CASSTAGPDRTEAFF. CDR3 coding DNA: TGTGCCAGCAGTACCGCAGGGCCGGATCGCACTGAAGCTTTCTTT.

This clonotype has a handful of counts. The V gene is TRBV5-1, the J gene TRBJ2-2; tentatively, D is TRBD1 or TRBD2 (6 bases each). V shed 4 bases and J shed 1 base, with 11 bases lying between them. Germline CDR1 is SGHRS and CDR2 is YFSETQ. The CDR3 is made up of 15 amino acids. In nucleotides, the CDR3 is TGCGCCAGCAGCATGGGGGGCCGGAACACCGGGGAGCTGTTTTTT. Translation: CASSMGGRNTGELFF.

V and J are TRBV15 and TRBJ1-1, with a weak D call TRBD1 (6 bases). V lost 2 bases and J 3 bases, leaving 7 bases between the germline ends. Germline V gene sequence: CDR1 LNHNV, CDR2 YYDKDF (reference sequence). The CDR3 contains 13 residues. CDR3 sequence (DNA): TGTGCCACCAGCAGATCAGGGGACACTGAAGCTTTCTTT. It translates to CATSRSGDTEAFF.